The T cell receptor (beta chain) under discussion was sequenced for a study of HIV-infected patients and healthy controls. Deletions cut 2 bases from V and 2 bases from J, with 14 bases between. CDR1 and CDR2 from the germline V gene are SGHAT and FQNNGV. CDR3 size: 16 residues. TCRdb independently ran MiXCR on the 5' RACE reads; one entry per CDR3 protein. The sample has approximately 64,000 distinct CDR3 sequences; roughly a fifth are singletons. The sample consisted of CD4+ T cells from blood. This receptor was taken from a human donor in good health. This chain joins TRBV11-2 and TRBJ2-3; D possibly uses TRBD1 or TRBD2 (5 bases each). CDR3 sequence: CASSLTRDPITDTQYF. In nucleotides, the CDR3 is TGTGCCAGCAGCTTAACCCGGGACCCTATCACAGATACGCAGTATTTT. Supplemented by reference TRBV11-2 and TRBJ2-3, the full variable domain reads EAGVAQSPRYKIIEKRQSVAFWCNPISGHATLYWYQQILGQGPKLLIQFQNNGVVDDSQLPKDRFSAERLKGVDSTLKIQPAKLEDSAVYLCASSLTRDPITDTQYFGPGTRLTVL.